This TCR beta chain was recovered during a study of T cell clonotyping in hematopoietic cell transplantation. CDR1 and CDR2 (germline): KGHSY, FQNENV. CDR3 length equals 13 residues. Trimming removed 8 bases at V and 7 bases at J, with 15 bases between. The study, taken as a whole, reports: Broader posttransplant TCR repertoire diversity was predicted by graft donor and pretransplant recipient Inverse Simpson Index values.

Produced via immunoSEQ multiplex PCR; TCRdb's table is partial and in-frame only. The sample contains roughly 48,000 clones, about four fifths of which appear only once. In regard to this clone: As yet, its antigen is unknown.

As for time point: recipient sample about 28 days before transplant, after cytoreduction. This rearrangement joins TRBV16 to TRBJ1-5; D is undetermined. This clonotype originated in a man in his sixties with myelodysplastic syndrome. Some clones in this sample may be carry-over from other donors' samples. This material consisted of peripheral blood mononuclear cells, taken before stem cell transplant. The CDR3, as DNA: TGTGCCAGCGCAAGGCAGTTTGAGCAGCCCCAGCATTTT. Its translation is CASARQFEQPQHF.